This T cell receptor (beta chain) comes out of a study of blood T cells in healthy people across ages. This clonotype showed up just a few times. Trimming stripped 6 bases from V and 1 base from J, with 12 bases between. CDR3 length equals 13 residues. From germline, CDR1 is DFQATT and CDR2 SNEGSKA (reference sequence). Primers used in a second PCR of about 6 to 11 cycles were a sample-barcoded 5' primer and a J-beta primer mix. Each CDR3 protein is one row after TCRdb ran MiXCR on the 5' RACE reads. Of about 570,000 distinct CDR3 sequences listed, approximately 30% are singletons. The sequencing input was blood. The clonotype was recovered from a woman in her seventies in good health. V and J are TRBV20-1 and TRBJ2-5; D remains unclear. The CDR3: CSAPDGVQETQYF. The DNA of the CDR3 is TGCAGTGCCCCCGATGGTGTCCAAGAGACCCAGTACTTC.